This T cell receptor beta chain was identified during a study of T cell repertoires in cytomegalovirus infection. Study-wide background: Peptides in the study included HLA-C-restricted and HLA-B-restricted CMV epitopes. TCR beta signatures that were public indicated CMV infection and matching HLA type. Study results and limitations: In two of eight donors, the top clonotype was HLA-C-restricted CMV-specific. Cumulative frequency (of public TCR beta family members) identified carriers of CMV plus the relevant HLA.

In TCRdb, the reads were re-called with MiXCR into one record per CDR3 protein. The sample shows about 310,000 distinct CDR3 sequences, 20% to 25% of them seen only once. Between the trimmed V and J ends, which lost 3 bases and 0 bases, there was a span of 18 bases. CDR1 is SEHNR and CDR2 is FQNEAQ in the germline V gene (reference sequence). There are 18 residues in the CDR3. This clonotype was picked up a small number of times. What it binds is not known. The TCR was taken from a human donor in good health (CMV status not recorded). Some clones in this sample may be carry-over from other donors' samples. Material: cultured PBMCs, obtained from culture after CMV antigen stimulation. The gene calls are TRBV7-9 and TRBJ2-1, with a weak D call TRBD1 (6 bases). CDR3 bases: TGTGCCAGCAGCTTCACCGGGACAAACCTTATCTCCTACAATGAGCAGTTCTTC. It is translated as CASSFTGTNLISYNEQFF.